The clone carrying this T cell receptor beta chain was recorded a few times. Using its own MiXCR run on the reads, TCRdb lists one record per CDR3 protein. The data contain around 530,000 distinct CDR3 sequences, 16% of them singletons. The sample is drawn from a study of T cell repertoires in cytomegalovirus infection. Looking at the study overall: Matching HLA type, along with CMV infection, was indicated by public TCR beta signatures.

Trimming shortened V by 6 bases and J by 3 bases, and 15 bases separated the two germline ends. The CDR3 length is 13 residues. Germline-derived CDR1 and CDR2 are SQVTM and ANQGSEA. The specimen sequenced was CD8+ T cells from PBMCs. This sequence originates from a human donor in good health (CMV status not recorded). Some clones in this sample may be carry-over from other donors' samples. The rearrangement uses TRBV29-1 and TRBJ2-7; D possibly corresponds to TRBD1 (6 bases). CDR3 protein: CSVIPGDLYEQYF. CDR3 nucleotides: TGCAGCGTCATACCAGGGGATCTCTACGAGCAGTACTTC.